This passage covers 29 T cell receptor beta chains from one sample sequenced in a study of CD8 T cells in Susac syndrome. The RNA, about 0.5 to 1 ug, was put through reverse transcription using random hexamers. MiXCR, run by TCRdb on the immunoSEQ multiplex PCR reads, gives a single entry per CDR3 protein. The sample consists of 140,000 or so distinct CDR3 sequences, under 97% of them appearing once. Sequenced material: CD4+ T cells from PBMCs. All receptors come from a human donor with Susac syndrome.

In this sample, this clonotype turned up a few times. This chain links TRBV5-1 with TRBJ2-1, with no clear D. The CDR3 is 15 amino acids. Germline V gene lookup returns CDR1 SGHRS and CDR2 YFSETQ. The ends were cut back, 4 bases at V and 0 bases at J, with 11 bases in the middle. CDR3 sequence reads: CASSPDGSSYNEQFF. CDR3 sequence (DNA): TGCGCCAGCAGCCCGGACGGCAGCTCCTACAATGAGCAGTTCTTC.

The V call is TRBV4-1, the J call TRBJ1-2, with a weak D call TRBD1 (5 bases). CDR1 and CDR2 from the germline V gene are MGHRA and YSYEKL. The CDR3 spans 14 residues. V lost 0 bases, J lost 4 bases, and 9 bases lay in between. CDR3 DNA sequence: TGCGCCAGCAGCCAAGATTCGGGGGTCTATGGCTACACCTTC. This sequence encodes CASSQDSGVYGYTF.

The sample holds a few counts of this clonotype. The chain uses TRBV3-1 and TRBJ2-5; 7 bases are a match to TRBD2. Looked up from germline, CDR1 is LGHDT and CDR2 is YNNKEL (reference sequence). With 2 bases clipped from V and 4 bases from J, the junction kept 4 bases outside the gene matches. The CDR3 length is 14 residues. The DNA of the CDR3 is TGTGCCAGCAGCCAATTACGCGGGGGAGAGACCCAGTACTTC. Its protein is CASSQLRGGETQYF.

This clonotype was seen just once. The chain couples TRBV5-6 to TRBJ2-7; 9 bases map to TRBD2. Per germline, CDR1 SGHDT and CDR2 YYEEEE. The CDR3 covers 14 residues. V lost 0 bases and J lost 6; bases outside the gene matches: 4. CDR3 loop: CASSLGSGRSEQYF. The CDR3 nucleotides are TGTGCCAGCAGCTTGGGCAGCGGGAGGTCCGAGCAGTACTTC.

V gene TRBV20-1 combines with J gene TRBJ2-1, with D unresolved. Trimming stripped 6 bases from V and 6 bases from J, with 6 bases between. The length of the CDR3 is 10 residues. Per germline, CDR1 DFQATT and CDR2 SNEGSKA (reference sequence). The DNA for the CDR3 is TGCAGTGCATGGTTCAATGAGCAGTTCTTC. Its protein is CSAWFNEQFF.

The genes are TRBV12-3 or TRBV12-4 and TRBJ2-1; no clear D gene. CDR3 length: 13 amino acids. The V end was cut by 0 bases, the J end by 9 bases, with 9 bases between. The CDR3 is CASSLARQAEQFF. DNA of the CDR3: TGTGCCAGCAGTTTAGCGCGTCAGGCTGAGCAGTTCTTC.

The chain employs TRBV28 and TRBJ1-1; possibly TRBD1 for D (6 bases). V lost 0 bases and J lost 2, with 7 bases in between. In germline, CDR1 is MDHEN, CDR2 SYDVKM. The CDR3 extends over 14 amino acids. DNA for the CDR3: TGTGCCAGCAGTTTATGGGACAGTAACACTGAAGCTTTCTTT. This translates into CASSLWDSNTEAFF.

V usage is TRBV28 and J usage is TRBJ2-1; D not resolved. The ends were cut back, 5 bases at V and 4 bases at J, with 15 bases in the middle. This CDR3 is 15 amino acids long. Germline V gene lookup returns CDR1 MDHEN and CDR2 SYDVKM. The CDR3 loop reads CASSLTLNGYNEQFF. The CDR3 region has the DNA TGTGCCAGCAGTCTCACCTTAAACGGGTACAATGAGCAGTTCTTC.

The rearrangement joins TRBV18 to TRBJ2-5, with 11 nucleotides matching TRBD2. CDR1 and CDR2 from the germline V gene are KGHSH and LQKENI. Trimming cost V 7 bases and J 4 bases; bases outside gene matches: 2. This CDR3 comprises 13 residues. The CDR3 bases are TGTGCCAGCTTCGGACTAGCGGGAGAGACCCAGTACTTC. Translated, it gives CASFGLAGETQYF.

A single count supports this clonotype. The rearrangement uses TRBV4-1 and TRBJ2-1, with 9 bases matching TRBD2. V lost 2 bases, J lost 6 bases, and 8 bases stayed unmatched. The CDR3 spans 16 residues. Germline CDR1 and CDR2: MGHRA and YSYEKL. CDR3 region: CASSQIIAGAGNEQFF. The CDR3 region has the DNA TGCGCCAGCAGCCAAATAATAGCGGGGGCTGGCAATGAGCAGTTCTTC.

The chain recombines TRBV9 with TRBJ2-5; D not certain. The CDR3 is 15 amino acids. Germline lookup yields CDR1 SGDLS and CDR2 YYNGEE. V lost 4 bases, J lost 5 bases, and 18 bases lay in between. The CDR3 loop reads CASSPGPIQGETQYF. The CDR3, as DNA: TGTGCCAGCAGCCCCGGTCCAATCCAAGGGGAGACCCAGTACTTC.

The CDR3 sequence is CASARGDTEAFF. The CDR3 nucleotides are TGTGCCAGCGCCCGTGGCGACACTGAAGCTTTCTTT. The genes are TRBV12-3 or TRBV12-4 and TRBJ1-1, with no clear D. Trimming stripped 8 bases from V and 3 bases from J, with 10 bases between. This CDR3 is built from 12 residues.

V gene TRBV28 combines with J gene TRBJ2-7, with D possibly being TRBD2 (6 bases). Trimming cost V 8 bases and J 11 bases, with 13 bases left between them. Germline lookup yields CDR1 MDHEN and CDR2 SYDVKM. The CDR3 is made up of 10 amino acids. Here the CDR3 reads CASLGLKEYF. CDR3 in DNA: TGTGCCAGCCTGGGACTGAAAGAGTACTTC.

The DNA of the CDR3 is TGTGCCACCAGTGACTCGGACGTGGGGGAAGCTTTCTTT. Protein product: CATSDSDVGEAFF. The chain joins TRBV24-1 to TRBJ1-1; unclear D gene. The CDR3 is 13 residues long. Trimming pared 4 bases from V and 8 bases from J, leaving 13 bases between. Germline V gene sequence: CDR1 KGHDR, CDR2 SFDVKD.

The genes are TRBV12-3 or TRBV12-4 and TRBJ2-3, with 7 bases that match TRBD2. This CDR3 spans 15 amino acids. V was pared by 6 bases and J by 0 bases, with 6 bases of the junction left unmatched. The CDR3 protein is CASRPSGTSTDTQYF. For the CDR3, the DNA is TGTGCCAGCAGGCCCAGCGGGACTAGCACAGATACGCAGTATTTT.

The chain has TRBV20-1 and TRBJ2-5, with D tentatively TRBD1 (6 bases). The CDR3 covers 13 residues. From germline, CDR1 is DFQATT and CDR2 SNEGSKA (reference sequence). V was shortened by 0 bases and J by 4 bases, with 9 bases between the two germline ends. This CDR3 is CSARETGIETQYF. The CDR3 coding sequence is TGCAGTGCTAGAGAAACAGGGATAGAGACCCAGTACTTC.

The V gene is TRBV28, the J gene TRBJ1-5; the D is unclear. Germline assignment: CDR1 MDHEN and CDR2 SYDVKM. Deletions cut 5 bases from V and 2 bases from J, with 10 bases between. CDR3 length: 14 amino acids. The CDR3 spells CASSPRLGNQPQHF. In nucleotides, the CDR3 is TGTGCCAGCAGTCCACGTTTAGGCAATCAGCCCCAGCATTTT.

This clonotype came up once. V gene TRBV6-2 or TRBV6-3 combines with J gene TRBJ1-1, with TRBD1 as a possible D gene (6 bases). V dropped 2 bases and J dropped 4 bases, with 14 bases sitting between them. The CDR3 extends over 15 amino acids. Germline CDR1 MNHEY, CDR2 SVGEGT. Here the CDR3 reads CASSYQGLGSTEAFF. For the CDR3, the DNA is TGTGCCAGCAGTTACCAGGGGTTGGGAAGCACTGAAGCTTTCTTT.

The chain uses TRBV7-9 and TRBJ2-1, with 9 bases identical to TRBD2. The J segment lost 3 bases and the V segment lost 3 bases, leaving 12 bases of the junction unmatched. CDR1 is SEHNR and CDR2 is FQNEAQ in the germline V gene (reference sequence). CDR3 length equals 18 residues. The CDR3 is CASSFVSSGADIYNEQFF. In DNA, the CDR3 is TGTGCCAGCAGCTTCGTGTCTAGCGGGGCCGACATCTACAATGAGCAGTTCTTC.

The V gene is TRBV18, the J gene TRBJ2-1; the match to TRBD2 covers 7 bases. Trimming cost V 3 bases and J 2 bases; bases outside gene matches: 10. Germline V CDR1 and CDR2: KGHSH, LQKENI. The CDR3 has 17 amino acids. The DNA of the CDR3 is TGTGCCAGCTCACCCCTCGGGAGGTCTCGGGCCTACAATGAGCAGTTCTTC. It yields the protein CASSPLGRSRAYNEQFF.

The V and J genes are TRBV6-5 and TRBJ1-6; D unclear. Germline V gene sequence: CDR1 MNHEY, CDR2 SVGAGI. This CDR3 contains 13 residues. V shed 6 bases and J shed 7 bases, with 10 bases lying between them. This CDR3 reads CASRSSRNSPLHF. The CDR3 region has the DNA TGTGCCAGCAGATCTAGCAGAAATTCACCCCTCCACTTT.

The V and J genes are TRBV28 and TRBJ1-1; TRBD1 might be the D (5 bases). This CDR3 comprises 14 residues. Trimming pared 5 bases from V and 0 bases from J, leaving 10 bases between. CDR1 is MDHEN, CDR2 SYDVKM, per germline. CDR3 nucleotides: TGTGCCAGCAGTGAGGGACGGTTGAACACTGAAGCTTTCTTT. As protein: CASSEGRLNTEAFF.

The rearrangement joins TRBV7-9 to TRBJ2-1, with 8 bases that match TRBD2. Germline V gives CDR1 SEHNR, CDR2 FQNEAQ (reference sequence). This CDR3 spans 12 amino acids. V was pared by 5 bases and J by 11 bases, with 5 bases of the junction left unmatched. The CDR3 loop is CASSPHSGKQFF. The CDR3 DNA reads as TGTGCCAGCAGCCCCCATAGCGGGAAGCAGTTCTTC.

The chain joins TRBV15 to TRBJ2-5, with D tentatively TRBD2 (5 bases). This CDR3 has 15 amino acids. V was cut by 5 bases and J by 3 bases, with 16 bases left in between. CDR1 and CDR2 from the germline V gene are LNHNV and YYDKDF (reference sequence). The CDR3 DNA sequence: TGTGCCACCAGCCGCCTGCCGACGGGGAAAGAGACCCAGTACTTC. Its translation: CATSRLPTGKETQYF.

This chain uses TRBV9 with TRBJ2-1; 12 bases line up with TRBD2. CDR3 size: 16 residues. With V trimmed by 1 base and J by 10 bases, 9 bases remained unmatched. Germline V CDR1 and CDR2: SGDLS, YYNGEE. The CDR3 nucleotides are TGTGCCAGCAGCGTATCGACTAGCGGGGGCCTCCGGGAGCAGTTCTTC. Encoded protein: CASSVSTSGGLREQFF.

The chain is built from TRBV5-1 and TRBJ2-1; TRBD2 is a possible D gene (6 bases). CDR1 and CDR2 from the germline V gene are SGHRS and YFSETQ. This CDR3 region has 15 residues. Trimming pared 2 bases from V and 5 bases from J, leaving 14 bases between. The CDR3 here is CASSFGPAGNNEQFF. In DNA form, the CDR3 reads TGCGCCAGCAGCTTCGGGCCAGCGGGTAACAATGAGCAGTTCTTC.

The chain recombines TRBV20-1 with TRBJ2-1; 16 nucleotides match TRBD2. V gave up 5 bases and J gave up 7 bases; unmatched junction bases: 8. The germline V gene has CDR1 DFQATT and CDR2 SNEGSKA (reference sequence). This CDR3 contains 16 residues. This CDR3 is CSALGTSGGEWNEQFF. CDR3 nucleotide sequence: TGCAGTGCTCTGGGGACTAGCGGGGGGGAATGGAATGAGCAGTTCTTC.

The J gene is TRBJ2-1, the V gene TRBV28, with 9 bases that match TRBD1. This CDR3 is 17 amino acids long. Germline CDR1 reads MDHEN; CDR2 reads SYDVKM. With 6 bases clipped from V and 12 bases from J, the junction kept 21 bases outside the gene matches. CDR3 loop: CASRTTGGVYGSFGQFF. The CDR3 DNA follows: TGTGCCAGCAGAACGACAGGGGGGGTTTACGGTTCCTTCGGGCAGTTCTTC.

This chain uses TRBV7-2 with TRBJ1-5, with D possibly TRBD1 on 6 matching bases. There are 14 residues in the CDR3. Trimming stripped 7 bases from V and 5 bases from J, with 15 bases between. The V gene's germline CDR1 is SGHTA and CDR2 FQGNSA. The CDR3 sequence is CASTKETGHQPQHF. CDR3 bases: TGTGCCAGCACCAAAGAGACAGGACATCAGCCCCAGCATTTT.